Each of the 31 T cell receptor beta chains below was sequenced from the same sample in a study of blood T cell repertoires in COVID-19. TCRdb's copy holds only in-frame clones and misses some; the assay was immunoSEQ multiplex PCR. Here the sample spans 250,000 to 350,000 clones, around 90% being singletons. Input material: PBMCs or T cells enriched from blood (not recorded which). The receptors were sampled from a woman aged 18-29 years with acute COVID-19.

This clone showed up just once. This chain connects TRBV30 to TRBJ1-3; 10 bases map to TRBD1. The ends lost 4 bases at V and 2 bases at J; junction bases unmatched: 5. Germline CDR1 GTSNPN, CDR2 SVGIG (reference sequence). This CDR3 is built from 15 residues. The DNA for the CDR3 is TGTGCCTGGATGTCCGGGACAGGGGCTGGAAACACCATATATTTT. Amino acids: CAWMSGTGAGNTIYF.

The chain has TRBV12-3 or TRBV12-4 and TRBJ2-7, with a possible D match to TRBD1 (5 bases). The CDR3 is 13 amino acids. The V and J ends lost 4 bases and 3 bases respectively, with 10 bases between them. The chain's CDR3 is CASSYDRDYEQYF. In DNA form, the CDR3 reads TGTGCCAGCAGTTACGACAGAGACTACGAGCAGTACTTC.

This rearrangement joins TRBV5-1 to TRBJ2-7; TRBD2 agrees at 8 bases. Trimming removed 7 bases from V and 2 bases from J; junction bases left unmatched: 11. Germline V CDR1 and CDR2: SGHRS, YFSETQ. The CDR3 contains 15 residues. CDR3 in DNA: TGCGCCAGCTCCCCCGGAGCCGGGAGGGCCTACGAGCAGTACTTC. It translates to CASSPGAGRAYEQYF.

The J gene is TRBJ2-5, the V gene TRBV3-1 (or the pseudogene TRBV3-2); the match to TRBD2 covers 7 bases. CDR1 is LGHDT, CDR2 YNNKEL, per germline (reference sequence). CDR3 length: 13 residues. After removal of 4 bases from V and 7 bases from J, the junction contained 6 bases not matched to a gene. The CDR3 loop is CASSPTPGGTQYF. The CDR3 bases are TGTGCCAGCAGCCCCACTCCGGGGGGGACCCAGTACTTC.

This clone was recorded only once. V is TRBV28 and J is TRBJ1-2; D might be TRBD1 (6 bases). Germline loops: CDR1 MDHEN, CDR2 SYDVKM. V was shortened by 2 bases and J by 0 bases, with 13 bases between the two germline ends. The CDR3 covers 16 residues. The CDR3 region has the DNA TGTGCCAGCAGTTTACAGGGGCGTAAAGCTAACTATGGCTACACCTTC. Residues: CASSLQGRKANYGYTF.

The CDR3 nucleotides read TGTGCCAGCAGTCAGTACAGTACCGCCGGGGAGCTGTTTTTT. Translation: CASSQYSTAGELFF. V is TRBV28 and J is TRBJ2-2; no reliable D call. With 5 bases removed from V and 6 bases from J, the gap between germline ends came to 13 bases. Germline V CDR1 and CDR2: MDHEN, SYDVKM. This CDR3 has 14 residues.

V usage is TRBV19 and J usage is TRBJ1-2, with 7 bases aligning to TRBD1. With 6 bases clipped from V and 5 bases from J, the junction kept 3 bases outside the gene matches. The CDR3 totals 12 residues. Germline-derived CDR1 and CDR2 are LNHDA and SQIVND (reference sequence). For the CDR3, the DNA is TGTGCCAGTAGGGACAGGTTATATGGCTACACCTTC. Residues: CASRDRLYGYTF.

The V and J genes are TRBV11-3 and TRBJ2-5; a weak D match, TRBD2 (6 bases). Deletions cut 4 bases from V and 2 bases from J, with 20 bases between. Germline V CDR1 and CDR2: SGHNT, YENEEA. The CDR3 spans 17 residues. CDR3 bases: TGTGCCAGCAGCTCCGGGGACTCCACGGAAATGCAAGAGACCCAGTACTTC. Its protein product is CASSSGDSTEMQETQYF.

The chain combines TRBV3-1 (or the pseudogene TRBV3-2) with TRBJ1-1; D possibly corresponds to TRBD1 (6 bases). CDR1 and CDR2 from the germline V gene are LGHDT and YNNKEL (reference sequence). V dropped 4 bases and J dropped 5 bases, with 17 bases sitting between them. The CDR3 is made up of 15 amino acids. In nucleotides, the CDR3 is TGTGCCAGCAGCCGGGTGGGGGCGGTTCGGACTGAAGCTTTCTTT. Translated: CASSRVGAVRTEAFF.

This clone was seen a handful of times. The rearrangement links TRBV18 to TRBJ1-4; possibly TRBD1 for D (6 bases). Germline V gene data show CDR1 as KGHSH and CDR2 as LQKENI. The V and J ends lost 6 bases and 11 bases respectively, with 16 bases between them. CDR3 length: 13 residues. The CDR3 loop is CASSPRRGEKLFF. The CDR3 DNA reads as TGTGCCAGCTCCCCCCGCAGGGGCGAGAAACTGTTTTTT.

This chain joins TRBV7-3 and TRBJ1-1, with D possibly matching TRBD1 (5 bases). The V gene lost 5 bases and the J gene lost 4 bases, with 11 bases spanning the gap. Germline V CDR1 and CDR2: SGHTA, FQGTGA. The CDR3 totals 13 residues. In DNA form, the CDR3 reads TGTGCCAGCAGCCTTAGGAGGGGCACTGAAGCTTTCTTT. It yields the protein CASSLRRGTEAFF.

V and J are TRBV20-1 and TRBJ1-3; 7 positions match TRBD1. Germline V gene lookup returns CDR1 DFQATT and CDR2 SNEGSKA (reference sequence). The CDR3 totals 15 residues. V gave up 3 bases and J gave up 0 bases; unmatched junction bases: 5. The CDR3, as DNA: TGCAGTGCTAGTAGGGACAGAGTCTCTGGAAACACCATATATTTT. Protein product: CSASRDRVSGNTIYF.

V usage is TRBV19 and J usage is TRBJ2-4, with 10 bases lining up with TRBD1. CDR1 is LNHDA and CDR2 is SQIVND in the germline V gene (reference sequence). Losses at the gene ends were 5 bases for V and 0 bases for J; bases not matched to a gene: 4. The CDR3 has 16 residues. DNA of the CDR3: TGTGCCAGTAGTGGGGGACAGGGGAGAGCCAAAAACATTCAGTACTTC. Translated: CASSGGQGRAKNIQYF.

The V gene is TRBV21-1, the J gene TRBJ2-7; TRBD2 was called by the table and not checked on the DNA. TRBV21-1 is a pseudogene segment. This CDR3 spans 15 amino acids. The CDR3 protein is CASPQTSGTTYEQYF. The CDR3 DNA follows: TGTGCCAGTCCCCAAACTAGCGGGACCACCTACGAGCAGTACTTC.

This clone has a handful of counts. CDR3 sequence reads: CASSQDRTGREQYF. CDR3 bases: TGCGCCAGCAGCCAAGATAGGACAGGGCGCGAGCAGTACTTC. The chain recombines TRBV4-3 with TRBJ2-7, with 8 bases matching TRBD1. Trimming at V came to 0 bases and at J to 6 bases, leaving 4 bases not matched to a gene. CDR1 and CDR2 from the germline V gene are LGHNA and YSLEER. CDR3 length: 14 amino acids.

This clone occurred once. This chain uses TRBV14 with TRBJ1-6; D is undetermined. This CDR3 region has 15 residues. V shed 3 bases and J shed 0 bases, with 6 bases lying between them. Germline V lookup: CDR1 SGHDN, CDR2 FVKESK. The CDR3 loop reads CASSQGSSYNSPLHF. The CDR3 DNA reads as TGTGCCAGCAGCCAGGGGAGCTCCTATAATTCACCCCTCCACTTT.

This clone occurred a few times. The CDR3, as DNA: TGCGCCAGCAGCTTGGTGAGACTAGCGGGCCTCGGGCCCTCACAAGAGACCCAGTACTTC. Residues: CASSLVRLAGLGPSQETQYF. The chain recombines TRBV5-1 with TRBJ2-5; 10 nucleotides agree with TRBD2. Germline lookup yields CDR1 SGHRS and CDR2 YFSETQ. The V gene end was trimmed by 0 bases and the J gene end by 2 bases; junction bases not matched to a gene: 16. The CDR3 is 20 amino acids.

This chain uses TRBV7-9 with TRBJ1-4; D remains ambiguous. The CDR3 is made up of 14 amino acids. The germline gives CDR1 SEHNR, CDR2 FQNEAQ (reference sequence). V was cut by 4 bases and J by 3 bases, with 9 bases left in between. The CDR3 DNA reads TGTGCCAGCAGCTCGTTCGGTTCTAATGAAAAACTGTTTTTT. It codes for CASSSFGSNEKLFF.

Only a few counts were recorded for this clone. The chain has TRBV20-1 and TRBJ2-7, with D possibly being TRBD2 (7 bases). The CDR3 sequence is 11 residues long. The V end was cut by 5 bases, the J end by 7 bases, with 12 bases between. Germline V gene lookup returns CDR1 DFQATT and CDR2 SNEGSKA (reference sequence). The CDR3 is CSARGGDEQYF. CDR3 sequence (DNA): TGCAGTGCTCGAGGGGGGGATGAGCAGTACTTC.

The count of this clone is one. This chain uses TRBV5-1 with TRBJ1-2, with TRBD1 matching 9 bases. The CDR3 covers 16 residues. CDR1 and CDR2 (germline): SGHRS, YFSETQ. Losses at the gene ends were 0 bases for V and 6 bases for J; bases not matched to a gene: 9. CDR3 DNA: TGCGCCAGCAGCTTGGACAGGGGGCGCGGGTTGGATGGCTACACCTTC. This translates into CASSLDRGRGLDGYTF. The full variable domain, completed using reference TRBV5-1 and TRBJ1-2, is KAGVTQTPRYLIKTRGQQVTLSCSPISGHRSVSWYQQTPGQGLQFLFEYFSETQRNKGNFPGRFSGRQFSNSRSEMNVSTLELGDSALYLCASSLDRGRGLDGYTFGSGTRLTVV.

This clone was recorded only once. The chain has TRBV5-8 and TRBJ1-5; D is unresolved. This CDR3 has 14 residues. Trimming took 0 bases from V and 10 from J, leaving 14 bases between them. Per the germline V gene, CDR1 is SGHTS and CDR2 is YDEGEE. In DNA, the CDR3 is TGTGCCAGCAGCTTGGGTTCGGAGATCAGCCCCCAGCATTTT. Its protein product is CASSLGSEISPQHF. Full variable domain (outside the CDR3, taken from reference TRBV5-8 and TRBJ1-5): EAGVTQSPTHLIKTRGQQATLRCSPISGHTSVYWYQQALGLGLQFLLWYDEGEERNRGNFPPRFSGRQFPNYSSELNVNALELEDSALYLCASSLGSEISPQHFGDGTRLSIL.

The gene calls are TRBV20-1 and TRBJ1-2, with 11 positions matching TRBD1. The CDR3 consists of 11 residues. Looked up from germline, CDR1 is DFQATT and CDR2 is SNEGSKA (reference sequence). After removal of 5 bases from V and 9 bases from J, the junction contained 2 bases not matched to a gene. Here the CDR3 DNA reads TGCAGTGCTGGGACAGGGGGTCGCTACACCTTC. As protein: CSAGTGGRYTF.

This chain connects TRBV18 to TRBJ1-5; D perhaps matches TRBD1 (6 bases). This CDR3 region has 15 residues. Germline CDR1 reads KGHSH; CDR2 reads LQKENI. Trimming shortened V by 1 base and J by 4 bases, and 11 bases separated the two germline ends. As DNA, the CDR3 is TGTGCCAGCTCACCACTCCCCAGGGGAAATCAGCCCCAGCATTTT. This encodes CASSPLPRGNQPQHF.

This sequence joins TRBV30 and TRBJ1-4; unclear D gene. The V and J ends lost 1 base and 3 bases respectively, with 21 bases between them. The CDR3 contains 18 residues. CDR1 and CDR2 (germline): GTSNPN, SVGIG (reference sequence). CDR3 bases: TGTGCCTGGAGTGCCCCCGTGGGCCTGGTTGGGCCTAATGAAAAACTGTTTTTT. Its translation: CAWSAPVGLVGPNEKLFF.

This clone was counted a single time. V and J are TRBV5-5 and TRBJ2-7; 11 positions agree with TRBD2. The germline V gene encodes CDR1 SGHKS and CDR2 YYEKEE (reference sequence). CDR3 length: 15 residues. V lost 5 bases and J lost 2; bases outside the gene matches: 6. Written as DNA, the CDR3 is TGTGCCAGCAGGCCGGGACTAGCGGAACCCTACGAGCAGTACTTC. Translation: CASRPGLAEPYEQYF.

The rearrangement links TRBV2 to TRBJ2-1, with 13 bases matching TRBD2. CDR3 size: 18 residues. The V gene's germline CDR1 is SNHLY and CDR2 FYNNEI. V gave up 4 bases and J gave up 0 bases; unmatched junction bases: 6. The CDR3 protein is CASSGTSGSESSYNEQFF. The CDR3 DNA sequence: TGTGCCAGCAGTGGGACTAGCGGGAGCGAGAGCTCCTACAATGAGCAGTTCTTC. Drawing the rest from reference TRBV2 and TRBJ2-1, the complete variable domain is EPEVTQTPSHQVTQMGQEVILRCVPISNHLYFYWYRQILGQKVEFLVSFYNNEISEKSEIFDDQFSVERPDGSNFTLKIRSTKLEDSAMYFCASSGTSGSESSYNEQFFGPGTRLTVL.

The rearrangement joins TRBV18 to TRBJ1-3; no clear D. Germline V gene data show CDR1 as KGHSH and CDR2 as LQKENI. V lost 3 bases and J 14 bases, leaving 23 bases between the germline ends. CDR3 size: 15 residues. The CDR3 nucleotides are TGTGCCAGCTCACCTCCGATGGGCAGCCGTGAACGAGTATATTTT. This gives the protein CASSPPMGSRERVYF. The whole variable domain, filled in from reference TRBV18 and TRBJ1-3, reads NAGVMQNPRHLVRRRGQEARLRCSPMKGHSHVYWYRQLPEEGLKFMVYLQKENIIDESGMPKERFSAEFPKEGPSILRIQQVVRGDSAAYFCASSPPMGSRERVYFGEGSWLTVV.

The V and J genes are TRBV6-2 or TRBV6-3 and TRBJ2-1; TRBD2 aligns across 9 bases. V shed 4 bases and J 5 bases; nucleotides not matched to a gene: 9. CDR1 is MNHEY, CDR2 SVGEGT, per germline. The CDR3 spans 16 residues. CDR3 nucleotides: TGTGCCAGCAGTTCCTGGCGCGGGAGGGTTAACAATGAGCAGTTCTTC. It yields the protein CASSSWRGRVNNEQFF.

The chain couples TRBV18 to TRBJ2-7; TRBD2 matches at 8 bases. In germline, CDR1 is KGHSH, CDR2 LQKENI. V lost 3 bases to trimming and J lost 3 bases; unmatched junction nucleotides: 4. CDR3 length equals 14 residues. The CDR3 loop reads CASSPSGDRYEQYF. The CDR3 region has the DNA TGTGCCAGCTCACCTAGCGGGGACCGCTACGAGCAGTACTTC.

The chain combines TRBV28 with TRBJ1-1; D is undetermined. The CDR3 is 14 amino acids. Germline V gene data show CDR1 as MDHEN and CDR2 as SYDVKM. V was clipped by 4 bases and J by 3 bases, with 12 bases between them. DNA of the CDR3: TGTGCCAGCAGTTCTTCAGGTTCCTACACTGAAGCTTTCTTT. This codes for CASSSSGSYTEAFF.

The J gene is TRBJ2-7, the V gene TRBV7-9, with 7 bases identical to TRBD1. The V gene's germline CDR1 is SEHNR and CDR2 FQNEAQ (reference sequence). Germline trimming cut 3 bases from V and 4 bases from J; bases unmatched to any gene: 15. This CDR3 region has 17 residues. CDR3 sequence (DNA): TGTGCCAGCAGCTTCTCGAAAAGACAGGGATTTAGTTACGAGCAGTACTTC. Amino acid sequence: CASSFSKRQGFSYEQYF.